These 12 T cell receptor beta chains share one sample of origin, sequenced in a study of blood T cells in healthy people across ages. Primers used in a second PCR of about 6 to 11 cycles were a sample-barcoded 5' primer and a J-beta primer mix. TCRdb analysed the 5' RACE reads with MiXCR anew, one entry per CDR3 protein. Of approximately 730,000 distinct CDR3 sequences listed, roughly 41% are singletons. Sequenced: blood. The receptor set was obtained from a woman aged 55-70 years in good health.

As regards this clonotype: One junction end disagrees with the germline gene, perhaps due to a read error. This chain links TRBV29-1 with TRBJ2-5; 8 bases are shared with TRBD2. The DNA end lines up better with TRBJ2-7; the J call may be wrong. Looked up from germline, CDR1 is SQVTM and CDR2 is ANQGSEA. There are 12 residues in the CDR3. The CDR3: CSAEAGASEQYF. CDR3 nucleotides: TGCAGCGCTGAAGCGGGAGCCTCCGAGCAGTACTTC.

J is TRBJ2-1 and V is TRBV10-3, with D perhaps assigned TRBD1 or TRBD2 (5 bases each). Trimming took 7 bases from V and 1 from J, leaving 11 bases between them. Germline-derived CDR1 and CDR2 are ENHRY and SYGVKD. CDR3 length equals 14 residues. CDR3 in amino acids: CAIKGEGSYNEQFF. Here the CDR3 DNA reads TGTGCCATCAAGGGCGAGGGGTCCTACAATGAGCAGTTCTTC.

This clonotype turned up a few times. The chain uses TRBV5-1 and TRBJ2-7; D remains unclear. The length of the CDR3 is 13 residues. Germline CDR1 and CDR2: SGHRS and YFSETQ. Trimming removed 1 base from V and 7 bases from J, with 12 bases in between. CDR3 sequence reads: CASSLFTREEQYF. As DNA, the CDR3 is TGCGCCAGCAGCTTGTTTACAAGAGAAGAGCAGTACTTC. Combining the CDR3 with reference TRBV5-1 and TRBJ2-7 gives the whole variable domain KAGVTQTPRYLIKTRGQQVTLSCSPISGHRSVSWYQQTPGQGLQFLFEYFSETQRNKGNFPGRFSGRQFSNSRSEMNVSTLELGDSALYLCASSLFTREEQYFGPGTRLTVT.

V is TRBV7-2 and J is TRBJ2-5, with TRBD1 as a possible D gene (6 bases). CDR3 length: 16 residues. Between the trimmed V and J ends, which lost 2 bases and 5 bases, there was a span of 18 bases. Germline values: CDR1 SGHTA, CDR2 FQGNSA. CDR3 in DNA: TGTGCCAGCAGCTTACTCGCTTGGGGGCCTGGGGAGACCCAGTACTTC. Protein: CASSLLAWGPGETQYF.

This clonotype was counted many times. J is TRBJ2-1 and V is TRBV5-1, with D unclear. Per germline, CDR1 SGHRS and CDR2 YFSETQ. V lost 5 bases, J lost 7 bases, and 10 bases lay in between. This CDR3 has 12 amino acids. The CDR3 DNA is TGCGCCAGCAGTAGGGAAAGGAATGAGCAGTTCTTC. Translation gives CASSRERNEQFF.

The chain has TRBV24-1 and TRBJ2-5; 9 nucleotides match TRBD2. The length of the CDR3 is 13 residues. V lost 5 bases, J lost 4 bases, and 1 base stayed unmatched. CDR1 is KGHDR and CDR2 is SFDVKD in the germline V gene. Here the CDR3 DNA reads TGTGCCACCAGTGCTAGCGGGACAGAGACCCAGTACTTC. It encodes CATSASGTETQYF.

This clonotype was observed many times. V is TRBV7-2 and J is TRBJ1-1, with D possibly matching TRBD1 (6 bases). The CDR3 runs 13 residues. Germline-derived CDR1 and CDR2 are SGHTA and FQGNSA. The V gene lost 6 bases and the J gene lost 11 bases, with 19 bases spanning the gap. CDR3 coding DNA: TGTGCCAGCAGTCAACAGGGAAGGTTTGGGGCTTTCTTT. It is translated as CASSQQGRFGAFF.

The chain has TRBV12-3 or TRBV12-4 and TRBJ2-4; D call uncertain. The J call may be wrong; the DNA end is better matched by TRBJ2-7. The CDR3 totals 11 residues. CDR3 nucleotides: TGTGCCAGCACCTCTGGGGACGAGCAGTACTTC. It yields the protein CASTSGDEQYF.

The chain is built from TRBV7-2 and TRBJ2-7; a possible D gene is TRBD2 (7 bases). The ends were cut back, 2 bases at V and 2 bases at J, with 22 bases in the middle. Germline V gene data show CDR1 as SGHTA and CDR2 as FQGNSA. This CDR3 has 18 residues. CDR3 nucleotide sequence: TGTGCCAGCAGCTTACCCCGGGGGGCGGGAGCATTAACCTACGAGCAGTACTTC. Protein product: CASSLPRGAGALTYEQYF.

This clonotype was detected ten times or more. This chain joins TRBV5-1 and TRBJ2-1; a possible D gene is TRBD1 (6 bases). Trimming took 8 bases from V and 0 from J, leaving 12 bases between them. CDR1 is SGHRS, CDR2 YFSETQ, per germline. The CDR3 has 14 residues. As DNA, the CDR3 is TGCGCCAGTCAAGCGGACAGCTCCTACAATGAGCAGTTCTTC. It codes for CASQADSSYNEQFF.

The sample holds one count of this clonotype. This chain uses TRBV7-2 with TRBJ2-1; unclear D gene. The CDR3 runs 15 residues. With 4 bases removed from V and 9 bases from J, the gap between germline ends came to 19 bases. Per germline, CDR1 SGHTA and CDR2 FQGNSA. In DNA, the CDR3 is TGTGCCAGCAGCTCGGTAAGACTCGAAGGCGGTGAGCAGTTCTTC. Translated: CASSSVRLEGGEQFF.

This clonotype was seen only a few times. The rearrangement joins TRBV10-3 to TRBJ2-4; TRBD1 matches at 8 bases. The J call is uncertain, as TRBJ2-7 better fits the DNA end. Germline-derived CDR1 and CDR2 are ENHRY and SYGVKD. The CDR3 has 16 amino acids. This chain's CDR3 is CAISAFLRDRSSEQYF. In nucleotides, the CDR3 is TGTGCCATCAGTGCATTTCTCCGGGACAGGTCGTCCGAGCAGTACTTC.